This T cell receptor (beta chain) was retrieved from a study of control samples from healthy donors and cancer patients. The CDR3 runs 14 residues. CDR1 and CDR2 from the germline V gene are SEHNR and FQNEAQ (reference sequence). J was trimmed by 6 bases and V by 5 bases; bases with no gene match: 8. Only in-frame clones appear in the TCRdb table, and some are missing; sequencing was by immunoSEQ multiplex PCR. The sample comprises about 140,000 clones, 91% of which are singletons, and around 7.3% rests with the top ten. The specimen was blood. The rearrangement uses TRBV7-9 and TRBJ1-2, with TRBD1 matching over 8 bases. The TCR originated in a man aged 18 to 35 in good health. CDR3 loop: CASSPGGVGHGYTF. The CDR3 DNA is TGTGCCAGCAGCCCAGGGGGCGTTGGGCATGGCTACACCTTC.